This T cell receptor (beta chain) was recorded in a study of Graves' ophthalmopathy and Graves' hyperthyroidism. Study as a whole: Peripheral blood (taken before any treatment) was collected at initial diagnosis.

Many counts were recorded for this clonotype. Amplified TCR beta CDR3 regions were obtained using RNA transcripts as template. Second-round multiplex PCR came after first-round RT-PCR with HTBI primers. TCRdb re-derived calls from the multiplex PCR reads in MiXCR, one entry per CDR3 protein. The table includes under 60,000 distinct CDR3 sequences, more than 40% detected once. This CDR3 spans 13 amino acids. Germline trimming cut 7 bases from V and 8 bases from J; bases unmatched to any gene: 9. Germline CDR1 SNHLY, CDR2 FYNNEI. This chain connects TRBV2 to TRBJ1-2; the match to TRBD1 covers 8 bases. The sequencing input was peripheral blood. The receptor comes from an adult woman with Graves' ophthalmopathy. CDR3 protein: CASTPTGAGGYTF. Here the CDR3 DNA reads TGTGCCAGCACCCCGACAGGGGCAGGAGGCTACACCTTC.